This T cell receptor beta chain was identified in a study of T-cell reconstitution after alpha-beta-depleted transplantation in children (TCRdb year 2016). Context from the whole study: T-cell immune reconstitution after TCRalphabeta/CD19-depleted allogeneic hematopoietic cell transplantation in children was quantitatively tracked in the study by means of TCR repertoire profiling.

The library relied on PCR. The instrument was an Illumina HiSeq 2500. Molecular barcoding was employed in the preparation of TCR libraries, with unique molecular identifiers being used to normalize TCRbeta repertoire quantification. TCRdb's own reprocessing of the public reads used fastp at Q25 and MiXCR and kept productive beta chains. Entries that share a CDR3 protein sequence are merged under the most common genes and DNA. The sample table records some 26,000 distinct CDR3 sequences; 18% of these occur just once. The top ten hold roughly 35% of the sample. Study-wide conclusions, independent of this receptor: About two months after transplant, the apparently early recovery of alphabetaT-cell counts reportedly depended on just several hundred clones that had expanded rapidly and came from non-depleted graft cells. In some patients, the high TCRbeta diversity seen at day 60 was put down to recipient T cells and intrathymic progenitors that had survived conditioning. Hyperexpanded clone frequencies declined over subsequent months; after one year, T-cell counts and TCRbeta diversity were mostly attributed to newly produced T cells.

The sample's time point label is to be understood as: day 60 (about 2 months) after transplantation. The sample's treatment or condition label is to be understood as: allogeneic hematopoietic cell transplantation with graft depleted of TCRalphabeta T cells and CD19 B cells. Transplant recipients were children who received TCRalphabeta/CD19-depleted allogeneic hematopoietic cell grafts. There are many counts of this clonotype. This clone's antigen is unknown. Per-base quality was not reported, and no clone a single base away is much larger than it. The receptor was isolated from a male patient between 2 and 10 years old who had a stem cell transplant for acute lymphoblastic leukemia, so the T cells may come from the graft donor. Source: PBMCs, mostly from graft donor cells, taken 60 days after TCRalphabeta/CD19-depleted stem cell transplant.

The CDR3 protein is CASSPLAGGSQETQYF. Read as DNA, the sequence is TGTGCCAGCAGCCCCCTAGCGGGGGGCTCCCAAGAGACCCAGTACTTC. The V and J segments used are TRBV7-9 and TRBJ2-5, and 11 junctional nucleotides match TRBD2. The CDR1 and CDR2 encoded by the germline V gene (reference sequence) are SEHNR and FQNEAQ. The V end gives up 5 bases and the J end 1 base, leaving 6 bases in the junction not matched to a gene. The CDR3 spans 16 residues, from the cysteine through the phenylalanine. Only the CDR3 DNA is retained, 48 bases long and in frame from the first base. The CDR3, completed at both ends by the reference TRBV7-9 and TRBJ2-5 genes, gives the full variable domain DTGVSQNPRHKITKRGQNVTFRCDPISEHNRLYWYRQTLGQGPEFLTYFQNEAQLEKSRLLSDRFSAERPKGSFSTLEIQRTEQGDSAMYLCASSPLAGGSQETQYFGPGTRLLVL.